These T cell receptor beta chains were read from a single sample in a study of CD8+ T cells in alopecia areata. Profiled with immunoSEQ multiplex PCR; TCRdb holds only in-frame clones, not every one. The table shows about 180,000 clones, with roughly 50% occurring only once. The source was CD8+ T cells sorted from blood, collected at week 24, from a patient treated with tofacitinib. The receptor source for this set is a human donor with alopecia areata. CDR3s include the opening cysteine and the closing phenylalanine or tryptophan. D genes are given only for firm matches. The size of a clone is reported for some rows only, either as once, few or many, or as a class for expanded clones.

CDR3 DNA	CDR3 protein	CDR3 length	clone size	D gene	V gene	J gene
TGTGCCAGCAGTCCCACCCGAGGGGTTGGTTGGGGGACTGAAGCTTTCTTT	CASSPTRGVGWGTEAFF	17	few	.	TRBV2	TRBJ1-1
TGCAGCGTTGAGAGGGACGGGCGGGAGACCCAGTACTTC	CSVERDGRETQYF	13	few	.	TRBV29-1	TRBJ2-5
TGCAGCGTTGAAGCCCAGATAAGCACAGATACGCAGTATTTT	CSVEAQISTDTQYF	14	few	.	TRBV29-1	TRBJ2-3
TGCGCCAGCAGCCCAGGGACTTTGGGAACCGGGGAGCTGTTTTTT	CASSPGTLGTGELFF	15	.	.	TRBV4-3	TRBJ2-2
TGCAGCGTTGAAGATCGGGACAGGGGGCTTTTGAACACTGAAGCTTTCTTT	CSVEDRDRGLLNTEAFF	17	.	TRBD1	TRBV29-1	TRBJ1-1
TGCAGCGTTGATGGGGTCTCCGGAGCCCCGAACACTGAAGCTTTCTTT	CSVDGVSGAPNTEAFF	16	.	.	TRBV29-1	TRBJ1-1
TGTGCCAGCAGCTTGTTGCATACAGAACTGTTTTTT	CASSLLHTELFF	12	.	.	TRBV5-6	TRBJ1-4
TGTGCCAGCAGCTTAGATTGGGGGTCCTACGAGCAGTACTTC	CASSLDWGSYEQYF	14	.	.	TRBV11-2	TRBJ2-7
TGTGCCAGCAGCTTAGGAGGATACGAGCAGTACTTC	CASSLGGYEQYF	12	.	.	TRBV13	TRBJ2-7
TGCAGTGCTAGCTTTGGGGGCTACACCTTC	CSASFGGYTF	10	many	.	TRBV20-1	TRBJ1-2
TGTGCCAGCAGTTCGCCGTTAATGTTAACCCGTCCCGCTGAAGCTTTCTTT	CASSSPLMLTRPAEAFF	17	few	.	TRBV28	TRBJ1-1
TGTGCCAGCAGCTTCGAGTCTAGCACAGATACGCAGTATTTT	CASSFESSTDTQYF	14	.	.	TRBV13	TRBJ2-3
TGTGCCAGCAGTTCGAACCCAGGGGTTCGCAATCAGCCCCAGCATTTT	CASSSNPGVRNQPQHF	16	.	.	TRBV27	TRBJ1-5
TGTGCCAGCGGGGTCCAGGGACACACTGAAGCTTTCTTT	CASGVQGHTEAFF	13	few	.	TRBV2	TRBJ1-1
TGTGCCAGCAGTGTTTCTAGGGGTGAGCAGTACTTC	CASSVSRGEQYF	12	.	.	TRBV25-1	TRBJ2-7
TGTGCCTGGAGTGTACAAGGTGGGGGCTACACCTTC	CAWSVQGGGYTF	12	.	.	TRBV30	TRBJ1-2
TGTGCCAGCAGCCCGAGGGGACTGGGACAGCGTGACTACGAGCAGTACTTC	CASSPRGLGQRDYEQYF	17	.	.	TRBV5-4	TRBJ2-7
TGTGCCAGCAGCTTATCCGATAGGGCCCAGTTCTTC	CASSLSDRAQFF	12	.	.	TRBV5-6	TRBJ2-1
TGTGCCAGCAGTAGCCGTCCAGATCAGCCCCAGCATTTT	CASSSRPDQPQHF	13	.	.	TRBV9	TRBJ1-5
TGTGCCAGCAGCCCGGGACGGGGGTTCTACGAGCAGTACTTC	CASSPGRGFYEQYF	14	once	.	TRBV2	TRBJ2-7
TGTGCCAGCAGTTACTCGGGCGCAGGGAATCAGCCCCAGCATTTT	CASSYSGAGNQPQHF	15	.	.	TRBV6-5	TRBJ1-5
TGTGCCATCACGGACAGCGGGGGGGCGAATGAGCAGTTCTTC	CAITDSGGANEQFF	14	.	TRBD2	TRBV10-3	TRBJ2-1
TGCGCCAGCAGCCAAGATCGGTTTGGGGGAGCCAATGAGCAGTTCTTC	CASSQDRFGGANEQFF	16	.	.	TRBV4-3	TRBJ2-1
TGTGCCTGGAGTACTGGGACTAGCGGTTCCTACGAGCAGTACTTC	CAWSTGTSGSYEQYF	15	.	TRBD2	TRBV30	TRBJ2-7
TGTGCCAGCAGTTTAACCCAAGGACCCGAGACAAAAAATACCTACGAGCAGTACTTC	CASSLTQGPETKNTYEQYF	19	.	.	TRBV28	TRBJ2-7
TGTGCCACGTGGGGACGGAACTATGGCTACACCTTC	CATWGRNYGYTF	12	.	.	TRBV5-4	TRBJ1-2
TGCAGCGTCGTGAGGACAGGGATGAGCGGCTACACCTTC	CSVVRTGMSGYTF	13	.	TRBD1	TRBV29-1	TRBJ1-2
TGTGCCAGCAGTTCCCTCAGGGGCCTGAACACTGAAGCTTTCTTT	CASSSLRGLNTEAFF	15	.	.	TRBV27	TRBJ1-1
TGTGCCAGCAGTGAAGACAGTAGCAATCAGCCCCAGCATTTT	CASSEDSSNQPQHF	14	.	.	TRBV2	TRBJ1-5
TGTGCCAGCAGTTTGGACAGGGGACTAAACTATGGCTACACCTTC	CASSLDRGLNYGYTF	15	.	TRBD1	TRBV27	TRBJ1-2